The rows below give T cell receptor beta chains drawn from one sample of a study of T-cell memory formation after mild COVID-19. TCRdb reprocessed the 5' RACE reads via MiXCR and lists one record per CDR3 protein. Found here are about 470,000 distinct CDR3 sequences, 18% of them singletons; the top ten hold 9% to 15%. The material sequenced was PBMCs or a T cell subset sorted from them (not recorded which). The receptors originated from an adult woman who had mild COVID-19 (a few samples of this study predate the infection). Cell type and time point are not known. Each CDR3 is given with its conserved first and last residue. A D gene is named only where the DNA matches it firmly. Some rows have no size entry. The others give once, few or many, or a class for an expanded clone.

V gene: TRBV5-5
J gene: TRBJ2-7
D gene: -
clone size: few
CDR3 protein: CASSLFRDTVPEQYF
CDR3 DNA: TGTGCCAGCAGCCTATTCAGGGACACCGTCCCGGAGCAGTACTTC

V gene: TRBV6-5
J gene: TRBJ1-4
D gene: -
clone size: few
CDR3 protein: CASSSALPGATNEKLFF
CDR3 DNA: TGTGCCAGCAGTTCGGCCTTGCCAGGGGCAACTAATGAAAAACTGTTTTTT

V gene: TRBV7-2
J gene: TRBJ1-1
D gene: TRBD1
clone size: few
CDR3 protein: CASSRRQGADTEAFF
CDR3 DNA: TGTGCCAGCAGCCGCCGACAGGGGGCGGACACTGAAGCTTTCTTT

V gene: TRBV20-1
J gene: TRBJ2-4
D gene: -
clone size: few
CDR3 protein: CSARDRQEDIQYF
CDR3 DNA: TGCAGTGCTAGAGATCGGCAGGAGGACATTCAGTACTTC

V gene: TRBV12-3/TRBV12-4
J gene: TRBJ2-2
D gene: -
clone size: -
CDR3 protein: CASGGTGNTGELFF
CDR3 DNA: TGTGCCAGCGGAGGTACAGGGAACACCGGGGAGCTGTTTTTT

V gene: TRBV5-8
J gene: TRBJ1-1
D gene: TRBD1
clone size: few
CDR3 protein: CASSPQGDGSTEAFF
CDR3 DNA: TGTGCCAGCTCCCCGCAGGGGGATGGGAGCACTGAAGCTTTCTTT

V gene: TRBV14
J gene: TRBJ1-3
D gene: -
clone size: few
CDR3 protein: CASSPKSDGNTIYF
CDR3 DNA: TGTGCCAGCAGCCCTAAATCGGACGGAAACACCATATATTTT

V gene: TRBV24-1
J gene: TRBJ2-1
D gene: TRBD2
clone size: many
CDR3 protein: CATSEPLAETRREQFF
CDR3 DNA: TGTGCCACCAGTGAACCCCTAGCGGAAACCCGGCGTGAGCAGTTCTTC

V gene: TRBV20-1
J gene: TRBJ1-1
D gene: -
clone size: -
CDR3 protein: CSARDGGIEAFF
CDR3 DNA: TGCAGTGCTAGAGATGGGGGGATTGAAGCTTTCTTT

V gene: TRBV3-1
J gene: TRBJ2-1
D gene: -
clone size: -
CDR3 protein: CASSQVGAEQFF
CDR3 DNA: TGTGCCAGCAGCCAAGTTGGGGCTGAGCAGTTCTTC

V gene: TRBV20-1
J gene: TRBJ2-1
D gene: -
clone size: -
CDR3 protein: CSPKLVRAINEQFF
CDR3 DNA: TGCAGTCCAAAACTCGTCAGGGCGATCAATGAGCAGTTCTTC

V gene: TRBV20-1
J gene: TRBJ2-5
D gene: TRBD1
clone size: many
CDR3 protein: CSARPSGGETQYF
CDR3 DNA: TGCAGTGCTAGACCCTCAGGGGGTGAGACCCAGTACTTC

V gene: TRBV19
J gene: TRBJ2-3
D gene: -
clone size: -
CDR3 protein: CASSVGTAWGTDTQYF
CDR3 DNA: TGTGCCAGTAGTGTCGGGACGGCTTGGGGCACAGATACGCAGTATTTT

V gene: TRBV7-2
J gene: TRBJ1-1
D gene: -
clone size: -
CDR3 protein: CASSTGDREAFF
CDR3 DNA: TGTGCCAGCAGCACAGGTGACAGGGAAGCTTTCTTT

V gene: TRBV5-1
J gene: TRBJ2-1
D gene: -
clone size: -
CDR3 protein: CASSRNSPYNEQFF
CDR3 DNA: TGCGCCAGCAGCAGGAACAGCCCTTACAATGAGCAGTTCTTC

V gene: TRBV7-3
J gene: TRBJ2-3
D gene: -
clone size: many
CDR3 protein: CASSFARTDTQYF
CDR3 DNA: TGTGCCAGCAGCTTTGCCCGCACAGATACGCAGTATTTT

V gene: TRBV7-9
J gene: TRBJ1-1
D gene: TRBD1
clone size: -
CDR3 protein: CASSFRQTGAISPTEAFF
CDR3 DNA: TGTGCCAGCAGCTTCCGACAGACAGGGGCCATCTCGCCCACTGAAGCTTTCTTT

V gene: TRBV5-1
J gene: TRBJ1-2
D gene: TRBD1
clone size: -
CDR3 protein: CASRPGQGNYGYTF
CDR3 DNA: TGCGCCAGCAGACCCGGACAGGGTAACTATGGCTACACCTTC

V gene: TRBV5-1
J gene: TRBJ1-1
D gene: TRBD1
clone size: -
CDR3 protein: CASSGTGMNTEAFF
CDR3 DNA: TGCGCCAGCAGCGGGACAGGGATGAACACTGAAGCTTTCTTT

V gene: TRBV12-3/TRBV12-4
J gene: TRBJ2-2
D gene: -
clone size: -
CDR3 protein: CASSLQGPPNTGELFF
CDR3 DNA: TGTGCCAGCAGCCTACAGGGACCCCCGAACACCGGGGAGCTGTTTTTT

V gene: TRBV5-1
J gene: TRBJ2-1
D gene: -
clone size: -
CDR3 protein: CASSLAFIPGNEQFF
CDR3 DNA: TGCGCCAGCAGCCTCGCGTTTATACCTGGCAATGAGCAGTTCTTC

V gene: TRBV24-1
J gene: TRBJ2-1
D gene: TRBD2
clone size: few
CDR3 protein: CATSDSGLAQPEEQFF
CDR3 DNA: TGTGCCACCAGTGATTCGGGACTAGCGCAACCCGAGGAGCAGTTCTTC

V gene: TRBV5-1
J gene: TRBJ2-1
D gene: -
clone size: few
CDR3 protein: CASSKDWDSYNEQFF
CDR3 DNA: TGCGCCAGCAGCAAGGACTGGGACTCCTACAATGAGCAGTTCTTC

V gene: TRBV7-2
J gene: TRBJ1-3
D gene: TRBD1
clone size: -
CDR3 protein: CASSHRQGLSGNTIYF
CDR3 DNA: TGTGCCAGCAGCCATAGACAGGGGCTCTCTGGAAACACCATATATTTT

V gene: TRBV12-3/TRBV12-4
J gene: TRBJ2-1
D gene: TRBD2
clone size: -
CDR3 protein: CASRSGGAYNEQFF
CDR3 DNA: TGTGCCAGCAGGAGCGGGGGGGCGTACAATGAGCAGTTCTTC

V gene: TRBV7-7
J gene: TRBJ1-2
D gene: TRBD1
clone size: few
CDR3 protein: CASSLSPVYHRGPSNYGYTF
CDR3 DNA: TGTGCCAGCAGCTTAAGTCCTGTCTACCACAGGGGCCCTTCTAACTATGGCTACACCTTC

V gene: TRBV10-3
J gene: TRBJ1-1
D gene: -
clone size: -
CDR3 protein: CATSSRERNTEAFF
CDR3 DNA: TGTGCCACCAGTAGTAGAGAGAGGAACACTGAAGCTTTCTTT

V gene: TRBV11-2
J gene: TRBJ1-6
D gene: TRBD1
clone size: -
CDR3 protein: CASSPRTGRNSPLHF
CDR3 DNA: TGTGCCAGCAGCCCACGGACAGGGAGGAATTCACCCCTCCACTTT

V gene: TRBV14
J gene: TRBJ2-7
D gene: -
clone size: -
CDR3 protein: CASSRSGSSYEQYF
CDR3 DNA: TGTGCCAGCAGCCGCTCAGGGAGCTCCTACGAGCAGTACTTC

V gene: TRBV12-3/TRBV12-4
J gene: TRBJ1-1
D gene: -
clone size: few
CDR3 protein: CASSLQVGGNTEAFF
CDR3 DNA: TGTGCCAGCAGTCTTCAAGTGGGGGGGAACACTGAAGCTTTCTTT

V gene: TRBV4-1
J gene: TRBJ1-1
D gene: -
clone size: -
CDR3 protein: CASSQEGLGVGGEAFF
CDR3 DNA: TGCGCCAGCAGCCAAGAGGGTTTAGGGGTAGGTGGTGAAGCTTTCTTT

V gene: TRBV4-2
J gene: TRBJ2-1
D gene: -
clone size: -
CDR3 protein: CASSPRFEGLNEQFF
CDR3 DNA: TGTGCCAGCAGCCCCCGTTTTGAGGGGCTAAATGAGCAGTTCTTC

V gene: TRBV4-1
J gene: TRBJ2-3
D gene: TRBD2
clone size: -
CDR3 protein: CASSQEGLAGLSTDTQYF
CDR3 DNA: TGCGCCAGCAGCCAAGAGGGACTAGCGGGGCTTAGCACAGATACGCAGTATTTT

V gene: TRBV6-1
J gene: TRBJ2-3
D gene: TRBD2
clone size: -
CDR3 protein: CAIAGGGLDTQYF
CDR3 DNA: TGTGCCATCGCGGGCGGGGGGCTCGATACGCAGTATTTT

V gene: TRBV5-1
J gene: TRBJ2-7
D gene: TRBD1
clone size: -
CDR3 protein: CASSAEIGGSKYEQYF
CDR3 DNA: TGCGCCAGCAGCGCCGAGATAGGGGGCAGCAAGTACGAGCAGTACTTC

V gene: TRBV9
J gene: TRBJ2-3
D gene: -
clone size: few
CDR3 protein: CASSVNSLADTQYF
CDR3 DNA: TGTGCCAGCAGCGTCAATTCACTAGCAGATACGCAGTATTTT

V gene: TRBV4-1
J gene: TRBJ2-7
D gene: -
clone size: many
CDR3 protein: CASSRGRGVYEQYF
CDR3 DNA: TGCGCCAGCAGCCGTGGCAGGGGTGTTTACGAGCAGTACTTC

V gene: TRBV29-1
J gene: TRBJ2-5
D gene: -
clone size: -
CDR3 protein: CSVEGDDQETQYF
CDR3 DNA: TGCAGCGTTGAAGGGGACGACCAAGAGACCCAGTACTTC

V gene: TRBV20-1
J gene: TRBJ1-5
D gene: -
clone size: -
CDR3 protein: CSARIGFGQPQHF
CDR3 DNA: TGCAGTGCTAGAATAGGATTCGGCCAGCCCCAGCATTTT

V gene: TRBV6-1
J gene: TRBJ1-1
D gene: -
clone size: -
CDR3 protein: CASSESWRTLNTEAFF
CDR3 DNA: TGTGCCAGCAGTGAAAGTTGGAGAACCTTGAACACTGAAGCTTTCTTT

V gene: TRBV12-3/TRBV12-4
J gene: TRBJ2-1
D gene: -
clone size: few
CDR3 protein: CASKSQGVATNEQFF
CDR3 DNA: TGTGCCAGCAAATCTCAGGGAGTAGCGACCAATGAGCAGTTCTTC

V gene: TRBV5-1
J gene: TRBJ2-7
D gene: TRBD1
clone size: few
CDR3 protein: CASSYSGQGNEQYF
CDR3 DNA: TGCGCCAGCAGTTACTCCGGACAGGGTAACGAGCAGTACTTC

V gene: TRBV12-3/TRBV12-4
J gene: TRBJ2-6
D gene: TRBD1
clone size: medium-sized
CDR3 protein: CASSSQTGGANVLTF
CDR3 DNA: TGTGCCAGCAGTTCCCAGACAGGGGGGGCCAACGTCCTGACTTTC

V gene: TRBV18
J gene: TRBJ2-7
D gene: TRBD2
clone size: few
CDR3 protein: CASSAAGGEQYF
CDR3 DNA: TGTGCCAGCTCAGCAGCGGGGGGGGAGCAGTACTTC

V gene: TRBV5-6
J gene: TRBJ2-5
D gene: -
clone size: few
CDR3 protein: CASSLISTSQETQYF
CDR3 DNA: TGTGCCAGCAGCTTGATATCGACAAGCCAAGAGACCCAGTACTTC

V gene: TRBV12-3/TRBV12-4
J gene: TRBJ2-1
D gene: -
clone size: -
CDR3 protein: CASSFRRDEQFF
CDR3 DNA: TGTGCCAGCAGTTTCAGGCGGGATGAGCAGTTCTTC

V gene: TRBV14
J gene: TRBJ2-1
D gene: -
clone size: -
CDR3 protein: CASSQKSSHPKSSYNEQFF
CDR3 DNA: TGTGCCAGCAGCCAAAAGTCAAGCCATCCCAAGAGCTCCTACAATGAGCAGTTCTTC

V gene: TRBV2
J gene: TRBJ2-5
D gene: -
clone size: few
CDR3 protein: CASSGQPQETQYF
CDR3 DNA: TGTGCCAGCAGTGGACAGCCCCAAGAGACCCAGTACTTC

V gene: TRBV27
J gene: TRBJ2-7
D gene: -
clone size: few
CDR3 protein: CASSFGGYNEQYF
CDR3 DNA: TGTGCCAGCAGTTTTGGAGGGTACAACGAGCAGTACTTC

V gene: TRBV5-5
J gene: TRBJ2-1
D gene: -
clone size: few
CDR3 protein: CASSLPGATSSYNEQFF
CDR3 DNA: TGTGCCAGCAGCCTCCCCGGAGCGACGAGCTCCTACAATGAGCAGTTCTTC

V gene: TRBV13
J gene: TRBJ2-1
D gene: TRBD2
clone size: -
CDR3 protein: CATGTGTSGRNEQFF
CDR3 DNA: TGTGCCACCGGTACCGGGACTAGCGGGAGAAATGAGCAGTTCTTC

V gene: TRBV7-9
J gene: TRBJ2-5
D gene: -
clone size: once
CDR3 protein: CASSLDPGAGETQYF
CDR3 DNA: TGTGCCAGCAGCTTAGATCCGGGGGCTGGTGAGACCCAGTACTTC

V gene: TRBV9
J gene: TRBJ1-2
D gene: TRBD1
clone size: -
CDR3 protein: CASSAPSAGQDNYGYTF
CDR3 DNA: TGTGCCAGCAGCGCCCCGTCTGCGGGACAGGATAACTATGGCTACACCTTC

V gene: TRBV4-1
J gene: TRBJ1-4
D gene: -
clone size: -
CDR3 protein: CASSQPFTGSRHEKLFF
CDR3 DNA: TGCGCCAGCAGCCAACCATTCACAGGGTCGCGCCATGAAAAACTGTTTTTT